This entry lists 7 T cell receptor beta chains sequenced from one sample in a study of beta chain features in type 1 diabetes. The isolated RNA, all of it, was reverse transcribed, so expressed TCRB transcripts were what got sequenced. Method: immunoSEQ multiplex PCR; TCRdb's copy keeps in-frame clones and lacks some. This table holds 38,000 or so clones, 64% found once. The sample comprised Tregs from blood. The receptors come from a woman aged 25 to 39 in good health.

This clone was seen a handful of times. This chain joins TRBV30 and TRBJ2-7; weak D call: TRBD1 (5 bases). The germline gives CDR1 GTSNPN, CDR2 SVGIG (reference sequence). Trimming took 2 bases from V and 3 from J, leaving 11 bases between them. The CDR3 totals 13 residues. CDR3 coding DNA: TGTGCCTGGAGTCTGGGGCCATACTACGAGCAGTACTTC. Its protein product is CAWSLGPYYEQYF.

This clone occurred a few times. J is TRBJ2-7 and V is TRBV6-6; 12 bases are a match to TRBD2. The junction had 4 bases not matched to a gene; V was cut back by 7 bases and J by 3 bases. This CDR3 is built from 14 residues. CDR1 and CDR2 (germline): MNHNY, SVGAGI (reference sequence). The CDR3 loop reads CASKSTSGSYEQYF. For the CDR3, the DNA is TGTGCCAGCAAATCGACTAGCGGGAGCTACGAGCAGTACTTC.

This clone has only a few counts. In DNA, the CDR3 is TGTGCCAGCAGCACGGGAACAGGGTTCCCGAACACTGAAGCTTTCTTT. Its translation: CASSTGTGFPNTEAFF. The chain uses TRBV7-2 and TRBJ1-1; D perhaps matches TRBD1 (6 bases). The CDR3 totals 16 residues. CDR1 and CDR2 from the germline V gene are SGHTA and FQGNSA. V gave up 5 bases and J gave up 1 base, with 17 bases separating them.

The chain has TRBV7-2 and TRBJ2-7, with D possibly being TRBD1 (6 bases). V lost 8 bases to trimming and J lost 5 bases, with 19 bases between them. The CDR3 is made up of 14 amino acids. Germline lookup yields CDR1 SGHTA and CDR2 FQGNSA. The CDR3 is CASGRNRDSDEQYF. CDR3 in DNA: TGTGCCAGCGGAAGAAACAGGGATTCGGACGAGCAGTACTTC.

The J gene is TRBJ2-7, the V gene TRBV7-9, with D tentatively TRBD2 (6 bases). Trimming removed 5 bases from V and 1 base from J, with 12 bases in between. Per the germline V gene, CDR1 is SEHNR and CDR2 is FQNEAQ (reference sequence). The CDR3 is 14 residues long. The CDR3 protein is CASSRAGGSYEQYF. CDR3 DNA: TGTGCCAGCAGCCGGGCCGGAGGGTCCTACGAGCAGTACTTC. The entire variable domain, with the rest obtained from reference TRBV7-9 and TRBJ2-7, is as follows: DTGVSQNPRHKITKRGQNVTFRCDPISEHNRLYWYRQTLGQGPEFLTYFQNEAQLEKSRLLSDRFSAERPKGSFSTLEIQRTEQGDSAMYLCASSRAGGSYEQYFGPGTRLTVT.

The rearrangement links TRBV6-6 to TRBJ1-1; D ambiguous. Deletions cut 0 bases from V and 3 bases from J, with 5 bases between. From germline, CDR1 is MNHNY and CDR2 SVGAGI (reference sequence). The CDR3 is 13 residues long. The chain's CDR3 is CASSYSRDTEAFF. The CDR3 region has the DNA TGTGCCAGCAGTTACTCGCGGGACACTGAAGCTTTCTTT.

The CDR3 DNA is TGTGCCAGCTCACCGCCGACATTGACTGAAGCTTTCTTT. This translates into CASSPPTLTEAFF. The chain employs TRBV18 and TRBJ1-1; D remains ambiguous. The germline CDR1 and CDR2 sequences are KGHSH and LQKENI. The length of the CDR3 is 13 residues. The V and J ends lost 3 bases and 5 bases respectively, with 10 bases between them.